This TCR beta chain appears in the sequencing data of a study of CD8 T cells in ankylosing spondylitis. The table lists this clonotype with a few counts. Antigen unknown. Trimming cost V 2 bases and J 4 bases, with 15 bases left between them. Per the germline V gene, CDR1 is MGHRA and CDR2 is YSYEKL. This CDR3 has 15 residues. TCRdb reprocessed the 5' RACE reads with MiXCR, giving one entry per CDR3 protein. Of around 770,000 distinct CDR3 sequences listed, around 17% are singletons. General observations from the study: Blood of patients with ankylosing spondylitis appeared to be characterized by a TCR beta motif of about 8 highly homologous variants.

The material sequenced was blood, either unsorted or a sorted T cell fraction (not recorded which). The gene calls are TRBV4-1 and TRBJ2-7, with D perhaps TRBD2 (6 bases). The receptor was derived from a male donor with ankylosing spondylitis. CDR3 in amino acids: CASSQTTSSVYEQYF. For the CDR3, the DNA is TGCGCCAGCAGCCAAACGACTAGTTCGGTTTACGAGCAGTACTTC.